These 15 T cell receptor beta chains came from one sample sequenced in a study of shared clonotypes between healthy human individuals. The method was immunoSEQ multiplex PCR; TCRdb's version includes in-frame clones alone and lacks a portion of them. Among 650,000 to 800,000 clones listed, about 92% were seen once. Terminally differentiated effector memory CD45RA+ cells were excluded from the naive CD8 cells, which were CD45RO-negative and positively selected for CCR7. Sample: naive CD8+ T cells sorted from blood. The source of these receptors is a man aged 25-45 years in good health.

The chain links TRBV5-1 to TRBJ2-2; 10 nucleotides agree with TRBD1. CDR1 SGHRS and CDR2 YFSETQ come from the germline V gene. CDR3 length equals 16 residues. V shed 3 bases, J shed 2 bases, and the junction held 4 bases outside the gene matches. The CDR3 is CASSWTGGANTGELFF. The CDR3 region has the DNA TGCGCCAGCAGCTGGACAGGGGGGGCCAACACCGGGGAGCTGTTTTTT.

This clone was counted between two and nine times. The gene calls are TRBV2 and TRBJ1-2; no reliable D call. This CDR3 has 10 residues. Germline loops: CDR1 SNHLY, CDR2 FYNNEI. V gave up 3 bases and J gave up 13 bases, with 9 bases separating them. CDR3 in amino acids: CASSDFTATF. The CDR3 nucleotides are TGTGCCAGCAGTGACTTTACGGCCACCTTC.

The chain employs TRBV27 and TRBJ2-5; D may be TRBD2 (5 bases). Per germline, CDR1 MNHEY and CDR2 SMNVEV (reference sequence). The CDR3 loop spans 15 amino acids. V lost 5 bases to trimming and J lost 2 bases, with 15 bases between them. CDR3 residues: CASSLGLATQETQYF. The DNA for the CDR3 is TGTGCCAGCAGTCTAGGACTTGCCACACAAGAGACCCAGTACTTC.

This sequence joins TRBV19 and TRBJ2-1; TRBD2 might be the D (6 bases). This CDR3 has 15 amino acids. The germline V gene encodes CDR1 LNHDA and CDR2 SQIVND (reference sequence). V was shortened by 3 bases and J by 4 bases, with 13 bases between the two germline ends. This CDR3 reads CASSMGVADYNEQFF. The DNA for the CDR3 is TGTGCCAGTAGTATGGGAGTAGCGGATTACAATGAGCAGTTCTTC.

A remark on this clone: The same CDR3 is also encoded by other DNA sequences in this sample. The chain joins TRBV9 to TRBJ2-7, with a tentative D call TRBD2 (5 bases). Trimming took off 0 bases at V and 3 bases at J, with 7 bases between the two ends. Germline-derived CDR1 and CDR2 are SGDLS and YYNGEE. The CDR3 runs 13 residues. The CDR3 loop reads CASSVESGYEQYF. CDR3 coding DNA: TGTGCCAGCAGCGTAGAAAGCGGCTACGAGCAGTACTTC.

J is TRBJ1-1 and V is TRBV10-3; no reliable D call. Germline V gene sequence: CDR1 ENHRY, CDR2 SYGVKD. Trimming pared 0 bases from V and 1 base from J, leaving 6 bases between. The CDR3 runs to 14 residues. In nucleotides, the CDR3 is TGTGCCATCAGTGAGTCTCTGGGGAACACTGAAGCTTTCTTT. This gives the protein CAISESLGNTEAFF.

This chain uses TRBV4-3 with TRBJ2-3; 14 nucleotides match TRBD2. The CDR3 extends over 18 amino acids. V shed 4 bases and J 0 bases; nucleotides not matched to a gene: 6. Germline-derived CDR1 and CDR2 are LGHNA and YSLEER. The CDR3 loop is CASSPRLAGGPSTDTQYF. CDR3 DNA: TGCGCCAGCAGCCCTCGACTAGCGGGAGGGCCAAGCACAGATACGCAGTATTTT.

The chain uses TRBV18 and TRBJ2-3; 9 positions agree with TRBD2. With V trimmed by 0 bases and J by 4 bases, 5 bases remained unmatched. CDR3 length equals 16 residues. Per germline, CDR1 KGHSH and CDR2 LQKENI. The CDR3 DNA sequence: TGTGCCAGCTCACCACCTTTAGCGGGAGTGGCAGATACGCAGTATTTT. Protein product: CASSPPLAGVADTQYF.

The chain is built from TRBV7-9 and TRBJ2-1; no definite D call. The CDR3 is 17 amino acids. V was cut by 5 bases and J by 3 bases, with 20 bases left in between. Germline assignment: CDR1 SEHNR and CDR2 FQNEAQ (reference sequence). In DNA, the CDR3 is TGTGCCAGCAGCGCCACCCCCGAAAAGGAAGACTACAATGAGCAGTTCTTC. This translates into CASSATPEKEDYNEQFF.

This rearrangement joins TRBV28 to TRBJ2-6; D is unresolved. With 3 bases removed from V and 1 base from J, the gap between germline ends came to 7 bases. CDR1 and CDR2 from the germline V gene are MDHEN and SYDVKM. The CDR3 sequence is 15 residues long. CDR3 in DNA: TGTGCCAGCAGTTTTACGGGTTCTGGGGCCAACGTCCTGACTTTC. Its translation is CASSFTGSGANVLTF.

J is TRBJ2-7 and V is TRBV27; D remains ambiguous. This CDR3 region has 15 residues. The ends were cut back, 1 base at V and 1 base at J, with 11 bases in the middle. Germline CDR1 reads MNHEY; CDR2 reads SMNVEV (reference sequence). CDR3 sequence (DNA): TGTGCCAGCAGTTTATACCTAAGTACGTCCTACGAGCAGTACTTC. Its translation is CASSLYLSTSYEQYF.

This clone appeared a single time. The chain combines TRBV7-9 with TRBJ2-7, with D maybe TRBD2 (6 bases). CDR1 and CDR2 from the germline V gene are SEHNR and FQNEAQ (reference sequence). The CDR3 length is 13 residues. V lost 1 base and J lost 2, with 6 bases in between. CDR3 nucleotide sequence: TGTGCCAGCAGCTTAGTAGCGGCCTACGAGCAGTACTTC. This encodes CASSLVAAYEQYF.

The V and J genes are TRBV7-2 and TRBJ2-7; D is undetermined. The ends were cut back, 0 bases at V and 2 bases at J, with 2 bases in the middle. This CDR3 is 12 amino acids long. Germline V gene sequence: CDR1 SGHTA, CDR2 FQGNSA. The CDR3 protein is CASSLAPYEQYF. Here the CDR3 DNA reads TGTGCCAGCAGCTTAGCCCCCTACGAGCAGTACTTC.

This sequence joins TRBV6-5 and TRBJ1-1, with D uncertain. The CDR3 loop spans 15 amino acids. The germline gives CDR1 MNHEY, CDR2 SVGAGI. Between the trimmed V and J ends, which lost 6 bases and 3 bases, there was a span of 17 bases. CDR3 region: CASRPLWRVDTEAFF. As DNA, the CDR3 is TGTGCCAGCAGACCACTCTGGAGAGTCGACACTGAAGCTTTCTTT.

This rearrangement joins TRBV5-4 to TRBJ2-7; D could derive from TRBD1 or TRBD2 (6 bases each). V lost 3 bases, J lost 1 base, and 11 bases lay in between. Germline V gives CDR1 SGHNT, CDR2 YYREEE (reference sequence). This CDR3 contains 14 residues. The CDR3 nucleotides read TGTGCCAGCAGCTCAACAGGGAGGTCCTACGAGCAGTACTTC. It codes for CASSSTGRSYEQYF.